This entry lists 15 T cell receptor beta chains sequenced from one sample in a study of monozygotic twins with cystic fibrosis. The data were produced by immunoSEQ multiplex PCR, yet TCRdb's version contains in-frame clones alone and is incomplete. The table includes some 35,000 clones, around 66% detected once. Sample: blood. These receptors were collected from a girl aged 10-17 years with cystic fibrosis.

This chain connects TRBV11-2 to TRBJ2-6; a weak D match, TRBD1 (6 bases). The CDR3 runs to 15 residues. V gave up 5 bases and J gave up 0 bases, with 8 bases separating them. CDR1 is SGHAT, CDR2 FQNNGV, per germline. The CDR3: CASSRQVSGANVLTF. CDR3 sequence (DNA): TGTGCCAGCAGCCGACAGGTCTCTGGGGCCAACGTCCTGACTTTC.

The gene calls are TRBV7-2 and TRBJ2-1; the D is unclear. The CDR3 spans 17 residues. The V gene lost 1 base and the J gene lost 0 bases, with 13 bases spanning the gap. The germline V gene encodes CDR1 SGHTA and CDR2 FQGNSA. CDR3 amino acids: CASSLVGTVDSYNEQFF. CDR3 bases: TGTGCCAGCAGCTTAGTTGGTACGGTAGACTCCTACAATGAGCAGTTCTTC.

The rearrangement uses TRBV9 and TRBJ2-1; possibly TRBD2 for D (6 bases). This CDR3 has 14 residues. Germline CDR1 reads SGDLS; CDR2 reads YYNGEE. Trimming removed 0 bases at V and 9 bases at J, with 13 bases between. The DNA of the CDR3 is TGTGCCAGCAGCGTAGATGGCGGGAATGCTGAGCAGTTCTTC. Amino acids: CASSVDGGNAEQFF.

Only a few counts were recorded for this clone. V and J are TRBV19 and TRBJ2-2; 9 nucleotides match TRBD2. Germline CDR1 is LNHDA and CDR2 is SQIVND (reference sequence). V lost 7 bases to trimming and J lost 6 bases; unmatched junction nucleotides: 12. There are 16 residues in the CDR3. The CDR3 is CASKYPGLAKSGELFF. The CDR3 coding sequence is TGTGCCAGTAAATACCCGGGACTAGCAAAATCCGGGGAGCTGTTTTTT.

The gene calls are TRBV28 and TRBJ2-6; D unclear. This CDR3 region has 11 residues. Trimming stripped 8 bases from V and 1 base from J, with 0 bases between. Germline lookup yields CDR1 MDHEN and CDR2 SYDVKM. CDR3 loop: CASSGANVLTF. The CDR3 DNA reads as TGTGCCAGCTCTGGGGCCAACGTCCTGACTTTC.

The CDR3 DNA reads as TGTGCCAGCACCAAAGGAACGGGGTACCACTACGAGCAGTACTTC. Translated: CASTKGTGYHYEQYF. V is TRBV7-9 and J is TRBJ2-7; perhaps TRBD2 as D (5 bases). CDR3 length: 15 amino acids. Germline assignment: CDR1 SEHNR and CDR2 FQNEAQ (reference sequence). V lost 7 bases and J lost 3, with 19 bases in between.

This clone was picked up one time. The chain links TRBV4-1 to TRBJ1-4, with no clear D. Trimming left V 5 bases short and J 3 bases short, with 19 bases between. The CDR3 extends over 17 amino acids. The germline V gene encodes CDR1 MGHRA and CDR2 YSYEKL. The CDR3 DNA reads as TGCGCCAGCAGCTCCCCGAGAAGCGGCGAGTCTAATGAAAAACTGTTTTTT. Residues: CASSSPRSGESNEKLFF.

The CDR3 DNA is TGTGCCAGCAGTTTTGGTAGTTCTGGAAACACCATATATTTT. It is translated as CASSFGSSGNTIYF. This chain joins TRBV28 and TRBJ1-3; D uncertain. This CDR3 region has 14 residues. V lost 3 bases, J lost 1 base, and 7 bases lay in between. The germline CDR1 and CDR2 sequences are MDHEN and SYDVKM.

The chain recombines TRBV5-1 with TRBJ2-7; tentative D call: TRBD2 (5 bases). Germline CDR1 and CDR2: SGHRS and YFSETQ. The CDR3 covers 14 residues. V dropped 0 bases and J dropped 2 bases, with 9 bases sitting between them. The DNA for the CDR3 is TGCGCCAGCAGCTTGGGGACGGGGACCTACGAGCAGTACGTC. It codes for CASSLGTGTYEQYV.

The gene calls are TRBV5-4 and TRBJ2-7; no clear D gene. CDR1 and CDR2 (germline): SGHNT, YYREEE (reference sequence). The CDR3 contains 14 residues. V lost 0 bases and J lost 0, with 7 bases in between. As DNA, the CDR3 is TGTGCCAGCAGCTTGGATCCGGACTCCTACGAGCAGTACGTC. Protein sequence: CASSLDPDSYEQYV.

The chain has TRBV7-9 and TRBJ2-1; 8 nucleotides match TRBD2. V lost 5 bases and J lost 10; bases outside the gene matches: 7. The CDR3 extends over 13 amino acids. The germline V gene encodes CDR1 SEHNR and CDR2 FQNEAQ (reference sequence). The CDR3 protein is CASSPTTSGEQFF. In DNA, the CDR3 is TGTGCCAGCAGCCCCACCACTAGCGGAGAGCAGTTCTTC.

The CDR3 nucleotides are TGTGCCACCAGAAAGAGGGATTATGAGACCCAGTACTTC. This sequence encodes CATRKRDYETQYF. The rearrangement joins TRBV15 to TRBJ2-5, with D possibly matching TRBD2 (5 bases). This CDR3 has 13 residues. Germline-derived CDR1 and CDR2 are LNHNV and YYDKDF (reference sequence). The V and J ends lost 6 bases and 5 bases respectively, with 13 bases between them.

This clone was counted a few times. The rearrangement joins TRBV5-1 to TRBJ1-2; D remains unclear. CDR3 length: 11 residues. The germline gives CDR1 SGHRS, CDR2 YFSETQ. Trimming removed 6 bases at V and 7 bases at J, with 10 bases between. The CDR3 DNA is TGCGCCAGCACAGATGGGGTTGGCTACACCTTC. Protein product: CASTDGVGYTF.

The chain joins TRBV29-1 to TRBJ1-1, with a tentative D call TRBD1 (6 bases). V gave up 0 bases and J gave up 7 bases, with 9 bases separating them. The CDR3 length is 12 residues. From germline, CDR1 is SQVTM and CDR2 ANQGSEA. The CDR3 bases are TGCAGCGTTGAAGATATAGGGGGTGAAGCTTTCTTT. Its protein is CSVEDIGGEAFF.

This CDR3 is CASSLWEASYNEQFF. DNA of the CDR3: TGCGCCAGCAGCTTGTGGGAGGCCTCCTACAATGAGCAGTTCTTC. The V gene is TRBV5-1, the J gene TRBJ2-1; TRBD2 is a possible D gene (6 bases). The CDR3 is made up of 15 amino acids. Germline CDR1 and CDR2: SGHRS and YFSETQ. The V end lost 1 base, the J end lost 0 bases, and 8 bases lay between the germline ends.